One sample yielded the 25 T cell receptor beta chains listed below, sequenced in a study of CD8 T cells in Susac syndrome. Random hexamers served to reverse transcribe roughly 0.5 to 1 ug RNA. TCRdb fed the immunoSEQ multiplex PCR reads into MiXCR, producing one record per CDR3 protein. The sample records 150,000 to 200,000 distinct CDR3 sequences, about 95% being singletons. Sequencing input: CD4+ T cells from PBMCs. Every receptor here comes from a human donor with multiple sclerosis.

This sequence joins TRBV7-9 and TRBJ2-1; no firm D call. This CDR3 is built from 15 residues. Looked up from germline, CDR1 is SEHNR and CDR2 is FQNEAQ (reference sequence). The V end lost 4 bases, the J end lost 6 bases, and 16 bases lay between the germline ends. CDR3: CASSSVARKINEQFF. The CDR3 DNA follows: TGTGCCAGCAGCTCGGTTGCGAGAAAAATCAATGAGCAGTTCTTC.

The V call is TRBV20-1, the J call TRBJ2-1; D possibly corresponds to TRBD2 (7 bases). V shed 6 bases and J shed 9 bases, with 18 bases lying between them. The CDR3 length is 13 residues. Germline values: CDR1 DFQATT, CDR2 SNEGSKA (reference sequence). The CDR3 region is CSAQLVRGGEQFF. The CDR3 bases are TGCAGTGCACAACTAGTTAGGGGGGGTGAGCAGTTCTTC.

This clonotype occurred a few times. This chain links TRBV7-9 with TRBJ2-3; no definite D call. In germline, CDR1 is SEHNR, CDR2 FQNEAQ (reference sequence). The CDR3 loop spans 13 amino acids. The germline V and J ends were trimmed by 6 bases and 2 bases, with 9 bases remaining between them. The CDR3 loop reads CASSPVSTDTQYF. CDR3 sequence (DNA): TGTGCCAGCAGTCCCGTATCCACAGATACGCAGTATTTT.

This chain joins TRBV20-1 and TRBJ2-5, with 7 bases fitting TRBD2. In germline, CDR1 is DFQATT, CDR2 SNEGSKA (reference sequence). Trimming cost V 4 bases and J 4 bases; bases outside gene matches: 6. The CDR3 has 13 residues. CDR3 nucleotides: TGCAGTGCTAACTCGGGCGGGAGAGAGACCCAGTACTTC. Translated, it gives CSANSGGRETQYF.

The rearrangement uses TRBV27 and TRBJ2-7; 12 bases match TRBD2. Germline CDR1 reads MNHEY; CDR2 reads SMNVEV (reference sequence). V dropped 5 bases and J dropped 3; count of bases not matched to a gene: 5. The CDR3 contains 15 residues. The CDR3 bases are TGTGCCAGCAGTCTAAAGACTAGCGGGGGCTACGAGCAGTACTTC. Translated, it gives CASSLKTSGGYEQYF.

The chain combines TRBV25-1 with TRBJ2-7; TRBD2 might be the D (6 bases). CDR1 MGHDK and CDR2 SYGVNS come from the germline V gene. V was trimmed by 6 bases and J by 2 bases, leaving 8 bases between them. CDR3 size: 12 residues. The CDR3: CASRRGTYEQYF. Here the CDR3 DNA reads TGTGCCAGCAGGCGGGGCACCTACGAGCAGTACTTC.

The V and J genes are TRBV24-1 and TRBJ2-1; D is unclear. The CDR3 sequence is 11 residues long. V lost 6 bases and J lost 10, with 9 bases in between. Germline V gene sequence: CDR1 KGHDR, CDR2 SFDVKD. This chain's CDR3 is CATSSPREQFF. CDR3 nucleotides: TGTGCCACCAGTTCCCCGAGGGAGCAGTTCTTC.

V usage is TRBV6-5 and J usage is TRBJ1-3, with 7 positions matching TRBD1. CDR3 length: 14 amino acids. Trimming took 5 bases from V and 4 from J; bases not matched to a gene: 5. Germline V gives CDR1 MNHEY, CDR2 SVGAGI. The CDR3 nucleotides are TGTGCCAGCAGTCGACGGGACAGCGGAAACACCATATATTTT. This sequence encodes CASSRRDSGNTIYF.

The rearrangement uses TRBV5-1 and TRBJ1-1, with D possibly TRBD1 on 5 matching bases. Deletions cut 4 bases from V and 4 bases from J, with 14 bases between. This CDR3 is 14 amino acids long. Germline loops: CDR1 SGHRS, CDR2 YFSETQ. The CDR3 loop reads CASSVSGWATEAFF. CDR3 bases: TGCGCCAGCAGCGTATCAGGGTGGGCCACTGAAGCTTTCTTT.

V gene TRBV12-3 or TRBV12-4 combines with J gene TRBJ2-7; 10 bases align to TRBD2. Trimming at V came to 1 base and at J to 3 bases, leaving 3 bases not matched to a gene. The CDR3 is 15 residues long. The DNA of the CDR3 is TGTGCCAGCAGTTTAGGTAGCGGGGGGATCTACGAGCAGTACTTC. It specifies CASSLGSGGIYEQYF.

The count of this clonotype is one. The chain carries TRBV2 and TRBJ1-5; 8 bases fit TRBD1. This CDR3 has 13 amino acids. Germline assignment: CDR1 SNHLY and CDR2 FYNNEI. V lost 8 bases, J lost 2 bases, and 2 bases stayed unmatched. The chain's CDR3 is CASWGQGNQPQHF. The DNA of the CDR3 is TGTGCCAGCTGGGGACAGGGCAATCAGCCCCAGCATTTT. The whole variable domain, remainder taken from reference TRBV2 and TRBJ1-5, is EPEVTQTPSHQVTQMGQEVILRCVPISNHLYFYWYRQILGQKVEFLVSFYNNEISEKSEIFDDQFSVERPDGSNFTLKIRSTKLEDSAMYFCASWGQGNQPQHFGDGTRLSIL.

This sequence joins TRBV7-9 and TRBJ2-3; 11 bases map to TRBD2. V trimming: 5 bases; J trimming: 15 bases; junction bases outside the gene matches: 7. CDR3 length: 12 residues. Germline CDR1 SEHNR, CDR2 FQNEAQ (reference sequence). This CDR3 is CASSTGLAGRYF. Written as DNA, the CDR3 is TGTGCCAGCAGCACCGGACTAGCGGGTCGTTATTTT.

V is TRBV29-1 and J is TRBJ2-2; D might be TRBD1 (6 bases). The V and J ends lost 7 bases and 7 bases respectively, with 13 bases between them. This CDR3 comprises 12 residues. CDR1 is SQVTM and CDR2 is ANQGSEA in the germline V gene. The CDR3, as DNA: TGCAGCGCCAAACAGGGAAACGGGGAGCTGTTTTTT. Its protein product is CSAKQGNGELFF.

The gene calls are TRBV25-1 and TRBJ2-5; D not certain. Trimming stripped 1 base from V and 6 bases from J, with 3 bases between. The CDR3 spans 11 residues. CDR1 and CDR2 (germline): MGHDK, SYGVNS. CDR3 bases: TGTGCCAGCAGTGAATCCAAGACCCAGTACTTC. Translating gives CASSESKTQYF.

This chain connects TRBV14 to TRBJ2-1, with TRBD2 identical over 8 bases. There are 15 residues in the CDR3. J lost 6 bases, V lost 4 bases, and 8 bases had no gene match. Germline values: CDR1 SGHDN, CDR2 FVKESK. CDR3 coding DNA: TGTGCCAGCAGCCGATCCGGGACTAGTAGCAATGAGCAGTTCTTC. This codes for CASSRSGTSSNEQFF.

This clonotype was seen just once. This sequence joins TRBV9 and TRBJ2-1; 14 nucleotides align to TRBD2. With V trimmed by 4 bases and J by 7 bases, 13 bases remained unmatched. Germline lookup yields CDR1 SGDLS and CDR2 YYNGEE. The CDR3 spans 18 residues. In nucleotides, the CDR3 is TGTGCCAGCAGCTTCAACTACCGGCGGACTAGCGGGAGGAATGAGCAGTTCTTC. This codes for CASSFNYRRTSGRNEQFF.

V usage is TRBV30 and J usage is TRBJ1-4; D remains unclear. V lost 0 bases, J lost 4 bases, and 12 bases lay in between. Germline CDR1 reads GTSNPN; CDR2 reads SVGIG (reference sequence). The CDR3 totals 15 residues. For the CDR3, the DNA is TGTGCCTGGAGTGTCCAGATAGCCTATAATGAAAAACTGTTTTTT. Translating gives CAWSVQIAYNEKLFF.

V usage is TRBV3-1 and J usage is TRBJ2-2; possibly TRBD1 for D (6 bases). The germline V gene encodes CDR1 LGHDT and CDR2 YNNKEL (reference sequence). The CDR3 covers 14 residues. Trimming pared 5 bases from V and 1 base from J, leaving 8 bases between. CDR3 amino acids: CASSRQVNTGELFF. The CDR3 DNA is TGTGCCAGCAGCAGACAGGTGAACACCGGGGAGCTGTTTTTT. The full variable domain, with the rest looked up from reference TRBV3-1 and TRBJ2-2, is DTAVSQTPKYLVTQMGNDKSIKCEQNLGHDTMYWYKQDSKKFLKIMFSYNNKELIINETVPNRFSPKSPDKAHLNLHINSLELGDSAVYFCASSRQVNTGELFFGEGSRLTVL.

The chain uses TRBV12-3 or TRBV12-4 and TRBJ2-7; D remains ambiguous. The CDR3 runs to 14 residues. With 7 bases removed from V and 2 bases from J, the gap between germline ends came to 15 bases. The CDR3 loop reads CASTLTVDAYEQYF. The CDR3 DNA reads TGTGCCAGCACCCTGACTGTTGATGCCTACGAGCAGTACTTC.

The chain carries TRBV12-5 and TRBJ2-5, with 7 bases lining up with TRBD2. The germline CDR1 and CDR2 sequences are LGHNT and FRNRAP. The CDR3 is 16 amino acids. Trimming cost V 0 bases and J 4 bases; bases outside gene matches: 8. This CDR3 is CASGLVLGEGLETQYF. DNA of the CDR3: TGTGCTAGTGGTTTGGTACTCGGGGAGGGCCTAGAGACCCAGTACTTC.

The rearrangement joins TRBV20-1 to TRBJ2-5; TRBD2 matches at 10 bases. CDR1 and CDR2 (germline): DFQATT, SNEGSKA (reference sequence). The CDR3 totals 15 residues. V shed 3 bases, J shed 5 bases, and the junction held 9 bases outside the gene matches. In DNA, the CDR3 is TGCAGTGCTAGGACAGCGGGAGGGCCGGGCGAGACCCAGTACTTC. Translating it yields CSARTAGGPGETQYF.

The genes are TRBV27 and TRBJ2-7; D assignment may be TRBD1 or TRBD2 (7 bases each). The germline gives CDR1 MNHEY, CDR2 SMNVEV (reference sequence). Trimming shortened V by 6 bases and J by 7 bases, and 19 bases separated the two germline ends. The CDR3 runs 14 residues. The CDR3 loop is CASSFDREGWEQYF. DNA of the CDR3: TGTGCCAGCAGCTTTGACAGGGAGGGCTGGGAGCAGTACTTC.

The genes are TRBV15 and TRBJ1-5, with D hard to call. The germline V gene has CDR1 LNHNV and CDR2 YYDKDF (reference sequence). V was shortened by 0 bases and J by 0 bases, with 3 bases between the two germline ends. The CDR3 extends over 14 amino acids. CDR3 sequence reads: CATSRDNSNQPQHF. DNA for the CDR3: TGTGCCACCAGCAGAGATAATAGCAATCAGCCCCAGCATTTT.

The CDR3 reads CASSSGQGGGYTF. CDR3 DNA: TGTGCCAGCAGTTCGGGACAGGGGGGTGGCTACACCTTC. The chain recombines TRBV12-3 or TRBV12-4 with TRBJ1-2; 11 positions match TRBD1. The CDR3 is 13 residues long. With V trimmed by 4 bases and J by 7 bases, 2 bases remained unmatched.

This chain uses TRBV7-2 with TRBJ1-2; D is unclear. This CDR3 region has 13 residues. Trimming cost V 2 bases and J 4 bases, with 8 bases left between them. CDR1 and CDR2 from the germline V gene are SGHTA and FQGNSA. This chain's CDR3 is CASSLMRAYGYTF. CDR3 sequence (DNA): TGTGCCAGCAGCTTAATGCGGGCCTATGGCTACACCTTC.